This T cell receptor beta chain was identified in a study of beta chain features in type 1 diabetes. Of note for this clone: Its antigen remains unidentified.

Sequencing targeted expressed TCRB transcripts, as all isolated RNA had been reverse transcribed. Here immunoSEQ multiplex PCR was the method, and the copy in TCRdb shows in-frame clones only, minus some. The table lists over 700,000 clones, 15% to 20% of them singletons. Study-level points and caveats: Still unanswered here is whether HLA type influences TCRB rearrangement. The naive, central memory and Treg TCRB repertoires showed an apparent similarity that was greater among patients than among healthy donors.

Via the markers CD45RO/CCR7/CD25/CD127/CD95/CD27, stem cell-like memory, regulatory, central memory and naive CD4+ cells were sorted. The sample consisted of naive CD4+ T cells from blood. The sequence was obtained from a woman between 18 and 30 years old in good health.

CDR3 DNA: TGTGCCAGTAGTCAGTCCCAAGAGACCCAGTACTTC. Translating it yields CASSQSQETQYF. V is TRBV19 and J is TRBJ2-5; D unresolved. This CDR3 comprises 12 residues. Germline V gene sequence: CDR1 LNHDA, CDR2 SQIVND (reference sequence). Trimming removed 5 bases from V and 1 base from J, with 5 bases in between.